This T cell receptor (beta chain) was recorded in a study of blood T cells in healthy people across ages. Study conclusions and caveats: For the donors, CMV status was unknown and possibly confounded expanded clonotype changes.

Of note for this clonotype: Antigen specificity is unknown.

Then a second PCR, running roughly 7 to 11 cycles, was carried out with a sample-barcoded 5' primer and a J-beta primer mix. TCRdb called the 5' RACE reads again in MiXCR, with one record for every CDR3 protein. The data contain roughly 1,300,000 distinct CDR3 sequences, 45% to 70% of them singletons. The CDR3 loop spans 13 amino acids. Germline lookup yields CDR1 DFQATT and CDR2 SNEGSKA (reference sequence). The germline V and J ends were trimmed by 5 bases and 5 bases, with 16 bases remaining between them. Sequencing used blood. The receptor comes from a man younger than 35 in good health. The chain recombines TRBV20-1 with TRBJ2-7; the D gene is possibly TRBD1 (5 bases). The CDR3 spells CSALISGSHEQYF. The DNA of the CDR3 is TGCAGTGCTCTTATCTCAGGGTCCCACGAGCAGTACTTC.